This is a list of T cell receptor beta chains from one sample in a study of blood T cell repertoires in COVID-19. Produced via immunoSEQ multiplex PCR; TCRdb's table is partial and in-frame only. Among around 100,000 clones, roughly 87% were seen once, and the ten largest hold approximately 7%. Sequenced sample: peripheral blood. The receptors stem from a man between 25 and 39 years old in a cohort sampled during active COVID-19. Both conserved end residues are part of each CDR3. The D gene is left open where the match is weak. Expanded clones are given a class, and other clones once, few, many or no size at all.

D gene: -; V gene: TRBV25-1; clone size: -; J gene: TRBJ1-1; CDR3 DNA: TGTGCCAGCAGCAACACAGGGTCCACTGAAGCTTTCTTT; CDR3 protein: CASSNTGSTEAFF
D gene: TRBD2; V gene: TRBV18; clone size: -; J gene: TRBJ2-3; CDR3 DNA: TGTGCCAGCTCACCGACTAGCGGGGGGCCAGGGGATACGCAGTATTTT; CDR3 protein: CASSPTSGGPGDTQYF
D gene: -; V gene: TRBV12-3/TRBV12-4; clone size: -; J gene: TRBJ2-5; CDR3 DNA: TGTGCCAGCAGCCCTGGCTCCCGAGAGACCCAGTACTTC; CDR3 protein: CASSPGSRETQYF
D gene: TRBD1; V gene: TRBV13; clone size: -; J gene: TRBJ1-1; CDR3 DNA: TGTGCCAGCAGTCCGCAGGGGGCCTGGACTGAAGCTTTCTTT; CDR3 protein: CASSPQGAWTEAFF
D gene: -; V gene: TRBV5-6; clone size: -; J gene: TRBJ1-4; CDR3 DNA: TGTGCCAGCAGCCTTGACAGGTTCAATGAAAAACTGTTTTTT; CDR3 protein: CASSLDRFNEKLFF
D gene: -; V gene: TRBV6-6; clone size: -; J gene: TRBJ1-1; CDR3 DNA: TGTGCCAGCAATATAAGGGGCTTATCTGAAGCTTTCTTT; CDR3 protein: CASNIRGLSEAFF
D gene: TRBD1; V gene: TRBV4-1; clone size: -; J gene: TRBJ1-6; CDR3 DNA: TGCGCCAGCAGCCTCGGGACAGCCAATTCACCCCTCCACTTT; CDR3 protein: CASSLGTANSPLHF
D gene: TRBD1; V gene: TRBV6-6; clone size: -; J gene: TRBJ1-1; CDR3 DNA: TGTGCCAGCAGTCCCCACAGGGGGCCCGACACTGAAGCTTTCTTT; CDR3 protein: CASSPHRGPDTEAFF
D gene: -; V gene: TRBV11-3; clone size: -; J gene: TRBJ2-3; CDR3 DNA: TGTGCCAGCATCGCTGGAGATCTCACAGATACGCAGTATTTT; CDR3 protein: CASIAGDLTDTQYF
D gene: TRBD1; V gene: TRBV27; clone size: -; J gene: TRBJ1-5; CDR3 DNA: TGTGCCAGCAGTTGGGACAGTTATAGCAATCAGCCCCAGCATTTT; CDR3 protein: CASSWDSYSNQPQHF
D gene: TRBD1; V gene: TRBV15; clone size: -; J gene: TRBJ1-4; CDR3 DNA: TGTGCCACCAGCGTAGGGACAGGGAGGGGTGAAAAACTGTTTTTT; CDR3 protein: CATSVGTGRGEKLFF
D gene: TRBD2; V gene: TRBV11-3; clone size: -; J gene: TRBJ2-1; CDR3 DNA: TGTGCCAGCAGCTTAGATTCTAACCTAGCGGGGGGGCTCAATGAGCAGTTCTTC; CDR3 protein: CASSLDSNLAGGLNEQFF
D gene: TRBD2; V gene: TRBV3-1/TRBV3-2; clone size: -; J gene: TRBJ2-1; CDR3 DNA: TGTGCCAGCAGCCCTCGGGGGGGGGCCTACAATGAGCAGTTCTTC; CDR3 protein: CASSPRGGAYNEQFF
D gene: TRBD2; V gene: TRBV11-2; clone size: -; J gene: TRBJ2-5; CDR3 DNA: TGTGCCAGCAGCTTAAGCGGGGGGCCACGGGAGACCCAGTACTTC; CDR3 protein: CASSLSGGPRETQYF
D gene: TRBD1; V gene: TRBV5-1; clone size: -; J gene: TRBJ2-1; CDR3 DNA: TGCGCCAGCAGCGGAGGGACAGGGTTTTCCAATGAGCAGTTCTTC; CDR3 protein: CASSGGTGFSNEQFF
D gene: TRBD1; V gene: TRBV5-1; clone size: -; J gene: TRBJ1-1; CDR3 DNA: TGCGCCAGCAGCTTGAGTACAGGGGATATCACTGAAGCTTTCTTT; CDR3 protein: CASSLSTGDITEAFF
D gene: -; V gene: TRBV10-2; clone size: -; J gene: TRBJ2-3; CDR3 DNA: TGCGCCAGCAGTGAGGTAGGGGCGCGCACAGATACGCAGTATTTT; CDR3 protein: CASSEVGARTDTQYF
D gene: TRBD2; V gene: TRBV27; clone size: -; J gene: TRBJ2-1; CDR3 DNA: TGTGCCAGCAGTACGGGACTAGCGGGGGGTAACAATGAGCAGTTCTTC; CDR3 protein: CASSTGLAGGNNEQFF
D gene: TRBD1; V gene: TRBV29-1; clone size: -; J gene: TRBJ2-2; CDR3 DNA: TGCAGCGTTGGGACAGGGGTCACCGGGGAGCTGTTTTTT; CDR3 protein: CSVGTGVTGELFF
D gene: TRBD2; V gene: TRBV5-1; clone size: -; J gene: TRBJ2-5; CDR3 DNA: TGCGCCAGCAGCCGGACTAGCGGGGCTGAGACCCAGTACTTC; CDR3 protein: CASSRTSGAETQYF
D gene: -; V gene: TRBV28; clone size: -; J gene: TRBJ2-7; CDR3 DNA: TGTGCCAGCAGTTTAGTAGGGAGTTACTACGAGCAGTACTTC; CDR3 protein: CASSLVGSYYEQYF
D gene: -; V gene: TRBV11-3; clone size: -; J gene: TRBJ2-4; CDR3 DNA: TGTGCCAGCAGCTTAACATACCCAAACATTCAGTACTTC; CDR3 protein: CASSLTYPNIQYF
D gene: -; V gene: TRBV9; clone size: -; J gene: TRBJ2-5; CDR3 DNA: TGTGCCAGCAGCGTAGGGACAAGGGAGACCCAGTACTTC; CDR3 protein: CASSVGTRETQYF
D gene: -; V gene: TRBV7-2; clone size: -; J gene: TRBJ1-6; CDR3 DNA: TGTGCCAGCAGATCCAGGGTAGACTCACCCCTCCACTTT; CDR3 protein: CASRSRVDSPLHF
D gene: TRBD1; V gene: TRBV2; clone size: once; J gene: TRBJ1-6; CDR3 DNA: TGTGCCAGCAGGGTGGACAGGTATAATTCACCCCTCCACTTT; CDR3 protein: CASRVDRYNSPLHF
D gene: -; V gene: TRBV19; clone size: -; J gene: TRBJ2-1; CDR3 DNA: TGTGCCAGTAGTAAGGGCGGGACCTACAATGAGCAGTTCTTC; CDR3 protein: CASSKGGTYNEQFF
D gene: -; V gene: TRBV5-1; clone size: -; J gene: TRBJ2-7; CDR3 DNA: TGCGCCAGCAGAATTGGCAAAAACTACGAGCAGTACTTC; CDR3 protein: CASRIGKNYEQYF
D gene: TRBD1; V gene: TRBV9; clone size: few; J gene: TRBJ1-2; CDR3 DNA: TGTGCCAGCAGCGTAGCTACAGGGACAGGCGGCTACACCTTC; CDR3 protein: CASSVATGTGGYTF
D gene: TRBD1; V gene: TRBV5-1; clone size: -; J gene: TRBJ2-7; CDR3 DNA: TGCGCCAGCAGCCCGGACAGGGGAGGTCAAGAGCAGTACTTC; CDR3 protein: CASSPDRGGQEQYF